These 28 T cell receptor beta chains were sequenced from one sample in a study of CD8 T cells in Susac syndrome. Random hexamers were used to reverse transcribe the RNA input (roughly 0.5 to 1 ug). TCRdb re-called the immunoSEQ multiplex PCR reads through MiXCR, storing one row per CDR3 protein. The sample shows about 150,000 distinct CDR3 sequences, around 94% of them seen only once. Material for sequencing was CD4+ T cells from PBMCs. The receptor set was obtained from a human donor in good health.

This chain joins TRBV20-1 and TRBJ2-5; possibly TRBD1 for D (5 bases). This CDR3 is built from 13 residues. Germline V CDR1 and CDR2: DFQATT, SNEGSKA (reference sequence). The V gene lost 3 bases and the J gene lost 5 bases, with 13 bases spanning the gap. Here the CDR3 reads CSARAGWKETQYF. The DNA for the CDR3 is TGCAGTGCTAGGGCAGGGTGGAAGGAGACCCAGTACTTC.

The genes are TRBV7-9 and TRBJ1-1; 7 nucleotides line up with TRBD1. Trimming at V came to 4 bases and at J to 1 base, leaving 3 bases not matched to a gene. The CDR3 spans 14 residues. CDR1 is SEHNR, CDR2 FQNEAQ, per germline (reference sequence). This CDR3 is CASSWDSSNTEAFF. In DNA form, the CDR3 reads TGTGCCAGCAGCTGGGACAGTTCGAACACTGAAGCTTTCTTT.

The chain uses TRBV28 and TRBJ1-4, with D unresolved. V lost 1 base, J lost 8 bases, and 8 bases lay in between. CDR1 is MDHEN and CDR2 is SYDVKM in the germline V gene. The CDR3 has 13 residues. CDR3 bases: TGTGCCAGCAGTTTATACCCTTTGGAAAAACTGTTTTTT. Translating it yields CASSLYPLEKLFF.

The rearrangement links TRBV7-2 to TRBJ1-5; D ambiguous. Trimming removed 5 bases from V and 5 bases from J, with 10 bases in between. The CDR3 sequence is 13 residues long. From germline, CDR1 is SGHTA and CDR2 FQGNSA. CDR3 protein: CASSGRVDQPQHF. In nucleotides, the CDR3 is TGTGCCAGCAGCGGACGGGTTGATCAGCCCCAGCATTTT.

This chain connects TRBV5-1 to TRBJ2-3; TRBD2 matches 10 bases. Germline assignment: CDR1 SGHRS and CDR2 YFSETQ. V lost 4 bases to trimming and J lost 6 bases; unmatched junction nucleotides: 8. The length of the CDR3 is 15 residues. This CDR3 reads CASSLLAGVGDTQYF. The CDR3 coding sequence is TGCGCCAGCAGCCTTCTAGCGGGAGTCGGGGATACGCAGTATTTT.

The chain employs TRBV18 and TRBJ2-7; the match to TRBD2 covers 16 bases. J lost 2 bases, V lost 6 bases, and 7 bases had no gene match. The CDR3 spans 17 residues. From germline, CDR1 is KGHSH and CDR2 LQKENI. CDR3 sequence (DNA): TGTGCCAGCTCTGGACAGGGGACTAGCGGGAGGGCCTACGAGCAGTACTTC. It yields the protein CASSGQGTSGRAYEQYF.

This clonotype was seen a single time. CDR3 protein: CASRAARLGQNTGELFF. CDR3 coding DNA: TGTGCCAGCAGGGCGGCCCGGTTGGGGCAGAACACCGGGGAGCTGTTTTTT. The rearrangement uses TRBV27 and TRBJ2-2; TRBD1 might be the D (5 bases). Deletions cut 6 bases from V and 1 base from J, with 18 bases between. The CDR3 contains 17 residues. Per germline, CDR1 MNHEY and CDR2 SMNVEV (reference sequence).

This rearrangement joins TRBV14 to TRBJ1-1; D might be TRBD1 (5 bases). CDR3 length: 16 residues. Germline CDR1 and CDR2: SGHDN and FVKESK. V shed 5 bases and J shed 4 bases, with 20 bases lying between them. The CDR3 DNA follows: TGTGCCAGCAGCTTTCGGGGCGGAGGCGGGAGCACTGAAGCTTTCTTT. It encodes CASSFRGGGGSTEAFF.

V gene TRBV14 combines with J gene TRBJ2-5; D not resolved. The CDR3 is 15 amino acids. CDR1 and CDR2 (germline): SGHDN, FVKESK. Between the trimmed V and J ends, which lost 1 base and 0 bases, there was a span of 9 bases. The CDR3 loop is CASSQARGNQETQYF. The CDR3 DNA follows: TGTGCCAGCAGCCAAGCTCGCGGCAACCAAGAGACCCAGTACTTC.

V and J are TRBV7-3 and TRBJ2-2; 9 bases are shared with TRBD2. This CDR3 is built from 16 residues. Germline V lookup: CDR1 SGHTA, CDR2 FQGTGA. The ends lost 5 bases at V and 7 bases at J; junction bases unmatched: 11. The CDR3 is CASSPDSGRRGGELFF. Here the CDR3 DNA reads TGTGCCAGCAGCCCGGACAGCGGGAGGCGGGGCGGGGAGCTGTTTTTT. The variable domain in full, completed from reference TRBV7-3 and TRBJ2-2, reads GAGVSQTPSNKVTEKGKYVELRCDPISGHTALYWYRQSLGQGPEFLIYFQGTGAADDSGLPNDRFFAVRPEGSVSTLKIQRTERGDSAVYLCASSPDSGRRGGELFFGEGSRLTVL.

The rearrangement joins TRBV7-2 to TRBJ2-7; D might be TRBD2 (5 bases). Trimming removed 1 base at V and 2 bases at J, with 12 bases between. In germline, CDR1 is SGHTA, CDR2 FQGNSA. The CDR3 is 15 residues long. As DNA, the CDR3 is TGTGCCAGCAGCTTAGATGGACTTACCACCTACGAGCAGTACTTC. Translated, it gives CASSLDGLTTYEQYF.

The chain couples TRBV14 to TRBJ1-1; a possible D gene is TRBD1 (5 bases). Trimming shortened V by 4 bases and J by 5 bases, and 11 bases separated the two germline ends. The CDR3 covers 13 residues. CDR1 is SGHDN and CDR2 is FVKESK in the germline V gene. CDR3 DNA sequence: TGTGCCAGCAGCCTTTCATGGGGGACTGAAGCTTTCTTT. Encoded protein: CASSLSWGTEAFF.

V gene TRBV7-9 combines with J gene TRBJ1-3; no firm D call. CDR1 and CDR2 from the germline V gene are SEHNR and FQNEAQ (reference sequence). Trimming left V 4 bases short and J 0 bases short, with 10 bases between. The CDR3 loop spans 15 amino acids. DNA of the CDR3: TGTGCCAGCAGCTATGGACGGATCTCTGGAAACACCATATATTTT. Its protein product is CASSYGRISGNTIYF.

This rearrangement joins TRBV3-1 to TRBJ2-7; unclear D gene. The CDR3 contains 14 residues. Germline V gene sequence: CDR1 LGHDT, CDR2 YNNKEL (reference sequence). The V end lost 3 bases, the J end lost 6 bases, and 15 bases lay between the germline ends. CDR3 sequence: CASSHPDVRTEQYF. The CDR3 nucleotides read TGTGCCAGCAGCCACCCGGACGTCCGGACCGAGCAGTACTTC.

The table lists this clonotype with a few counts. This sequence joins TRBV7-9 and TRBJ2-3, with D uncertain. In germline, CDR1 is SEHNR, CDR2 FQNEAQ (reference sequence). This CDR3 is built from 11 residues. Trimming cost V 2 bases and J 5 bases, with 2 bases left between them. CDR3 sequence: CASSLKDTQYF. CDR3 DNA sequence: TGTGCCAGCAGCTTAAAAGATACGCAGTATTTT.

V gene TRBV12-3 or TRBV12-4 combines with J gene TRBJ1-6; D perhaps matches TRBD1 (5 bases). The CDR3 length is 14 residues. Trimming removed 2 bases at V and 6 bases at J, with 8 bases between. CDR3 region: CASSLMGPNSPLHF. The CDR3 DNA sequence: TGTGCCAGCAGTTTAATGGGGCCTAATTCACCCCTCCACTTT.

J is TRBJ2-7 and V is TRBV20-1; TRBD2 aligns across 10 bases. Unmatched junction bases numbered 9, after V lost 6 bases and J lost 7 bases. The V gene's germline CDR1 is DFQATT and CDR2 SNEGSKA (reference sequence). The CDR3 runs 13 residues. The DNA of the CDR3 is TGCAGTGCCGGCGGACTAGCGGTCGGTGAGCAGTACTTC. Translated: CSAGGLAVGEQYF.

This sequence joins TRBV5-5 and TRBJ2-3, with a possible D match to TRBD2 (6 bases). Germline loops: CDR1 SGHKS, CDR2 YYEKEE (reference sequence). V was trimmed by 2 bases and J by 0 bases, leaving 13 bases between them. The CDR3 is 16 residues long. CDR3 protein: CASSFWRRGSTDTQYF. The CDR3 nucleotides are TGTGCCAGCAGCTTTTGGCGGCGGGGTAGCACAGATACGCAGTATTTT.

The chain couples TRBV2 to TRBJ2-5; 9 bases map to TRBD2. V dropped 2 bases and J dropped 4; count of bases not matched to a gene: 2. CDR3 length: 14 amino acids. CDR1 and CDR2 (germline): SNHLY, FYNNEI. The CDR3 DNA follows: TGTGCCAGCAGTGAAATAGCGGGAGTAGAGACCCAGTACTTC. It specifies CASSEIAGVETQYF.

This clonotype occurred once. The V gene is TRBV5-4, the J gene TRBJ2-3, with 8 bases fitting TRBD1. The CDR3 extends over 14 amino acids. V trimming: 2 bases; J trimming: 5 bases; junction bases outside the gene matches: 4. Per germline, CDR1 SGHNT and CDR2 YYREEE (reference sequence). The CDR3 loop is CASSFTGGRDTQYF. CDR3 nucleotide sequence: TGTGCCAGCAGCTTTACAGGGGGTCGAGATACGCAGTATTTT.

This rearrangement joins TRBV27 to TRBJ2-3, with TRBD1 as a possible D gene (6 bases). The CDR3 has 18 amino acids. The germline V and J ends were trimmed by 4 bases and 6 bases, with 26 bases remaining between them. Germline V lookup: CDR1 MNHEY, CDR2 SMNVEV (reference sequence). The CDR3 sequence: CASSSTGRTGTYVDTQYF. The CDR3 region has the DNA TGTGCCAGCAGTTCCACCGGTAGAACAGGGACATATGTGGATACGCAGTATTTT.

The J gene is TRBJ1-1, the V gene TRBV7-9, with D uncertain. Germline V gene data show CDR1 as SEHNR and CDR2 as FQNEAQ (reference sequence). The V end lost 2 bases, the J end lost 0 bases, and 7 bases lay between the germline ends. There are 14 residues in the CDR3. The CDR3 DNA is TGTGCCAGCAGCTTATTAGGTCTGAACACTGAAGCTTTCTTT. Residues: CASSLLGLNTEAFF.

This chain joins TRBV7-6 and TRBJ2-1, with a tentative D call TRBD2 (6 bases). V was cut by 5 bases and J by 5 bases, with 16 bases left in between. The V gene's germline CDR1 is SGHVS and CDR2 FNYEAQ. CDR3 length equals 15 residues. The CDR3 nucleotides are TGTGCCAGCAGCCCTGAAGCGGGCTTCAACAATGAGCAGTTCTTC. This sequence encodes CASSPEAGFNNEQFF. The full variable domain, with the rest looked up from reference TRBV7-6 and TRBJ2-1, is GAGVSQSPRYKVTKRGQDVALRCDPISGHVSLYWYRQALGQGPEFLTYFNYEAQQDKSGLPNDRFSAERPEGSISTLTIQRTEQRDSAMYRCASSPEAGFNNEQFFGPGTRLTVL.

The genes are TRBV5-1 and TRBJ2-2, with 9 nucleotides matching TRBD2. This CDR3 spans 14 amino acids. The germline CDR1 and CDR2 sequences are SGHRS and YFSETQ. V trimming: 5 bases; J trimming: 7 bases; junction bases outside the gene matches: 6. CDR3 sequence: CASSLAGFGGELFF. As DNA, the CDR3 is TGCGCCAGCAGTCTAGCGGGATTCGGCGGGGAGCTGTTTTTT.

The count of this clonotype is one. J is TRBJ2-7 and V is TRBV25-1; no firm D call. The CDR3 covers 13 residues. Trimming stripped 3 bases from V and 0 bases from J, with 6 bases between. Germline CDR1 and CDR2: MGHDK and SYGVNS. This CDR3 is CASSDRSSYEQYF. The CDR3 nucleotides read TGTGCCAGCAGTGACCGAAGCTCCTACGAGCAGTACTTC.

This chain connects TRBV12-3 or TRBV12-4 to TRBJ1-5; no reliable D call. Trimming took 2 bases from V and 1 from J, leaving 12 bases between them. The CDR3 covers 16 residues. The CDR3 sequence is CASSLTGIFSNQPQHF. CDR3 DNA sequence: TGTGCCAGCAGTTTAACGGGCATTTTCAGCAATCAGCCCCAGCATTTT.

The chain has TRBV3-1 and TRBJ1-1; no clear D gene. V was cut by 4 bases and J by 3 bases, with 9 bases left in between. CDR1 and CDR2 (germline): LGHDT, YNNKEL (reference sequence). The CDR3 runs to 13 residues. CDR3 region: CASSPDIDTEAFF. The CDR3 bases are TGTGCCAGCAGCCCAGACATCGACACTGAAGCTTTCTTT.

The chain links TRBV28 to TRBJ1-1; D gene ambiguous. Germline V gene data show CDR1 as MDHEN and CDR2 as SYDVKM. The CDR3 runs to 12 residues. V was cut by 6 bases and J by 2 bases, with 7 bases left in between. This chain's CDR3 is CASRELNTEAFF. The CDR3 coding sequence is TGTGCCAGCAGAGAGCTCAACACTGAAGCTTTCTTT.